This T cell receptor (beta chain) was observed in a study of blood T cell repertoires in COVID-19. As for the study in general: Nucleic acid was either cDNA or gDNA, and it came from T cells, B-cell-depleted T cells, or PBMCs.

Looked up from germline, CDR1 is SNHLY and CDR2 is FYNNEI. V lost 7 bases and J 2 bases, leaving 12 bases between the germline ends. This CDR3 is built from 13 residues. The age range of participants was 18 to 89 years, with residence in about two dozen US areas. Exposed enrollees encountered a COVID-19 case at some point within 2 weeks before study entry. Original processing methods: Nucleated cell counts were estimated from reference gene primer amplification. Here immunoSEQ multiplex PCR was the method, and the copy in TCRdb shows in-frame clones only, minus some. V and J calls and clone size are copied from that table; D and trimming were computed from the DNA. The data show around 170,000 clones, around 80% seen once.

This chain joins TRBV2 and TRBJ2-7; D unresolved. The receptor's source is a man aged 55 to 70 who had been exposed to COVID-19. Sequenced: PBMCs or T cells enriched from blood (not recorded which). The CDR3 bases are TGTGCCAGCACCCCGGGTGCCACCTACGAGCAGTACTTC. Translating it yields CASTPGATYEQYF.